The 5 T cell receptor beta chains presented below share a single source sample, sequenced in a study of PD-L1 blockade in urothelial cancer. The time point is: pretreatment peripheral blood. The table came from immunoSEQ multiplex PCR; TCRdb's copy has only in-frame clones and leaves some out. The sample yields fewer than 100,000 clones, around four fifths seen once. The sample in question was PBMCs, obtained around atezolizumab (anti-PD-L1) treatment. These receptors were taken from a man in his forties or fifties with urothelial cancer.

The rearrangement uses TRBV19 and TRBJ2-7; no clear D gene. Looked up from germline, CDR1 is LNHDA and CDR2 is SQIVND (reference sequence). The CDR3 has 16 amino acids. V lost 6 bases, J lost 0 bases, and 18 bases lay in between. The CDR3 here is CASSSPAQHSSYEQYF. The CDR3 DNA sequence: TGTGCCAGTAGCTCACCCGCACAGCATAGCTCCTACGAGCAGTACTTC.

The genes are TRBV6-6 and TRBJ2-7; 11 nucleotides agree with TRBD1. CDR1 MNHNY and CDR2 SVGAGI come from the germline V gene (reference sequence). CDR3 length equals 14 residues. V trimming: 10 bases; J trimming: 2 bases; junction bases outside the gene matches: 7. CDR3 DNA sequence: TGTGCCACCTCACCGGGACAGGGGGCCTACGAGCAGTACTTC. Its protein product is CATSPGQGAYEQYF.

This rearrangement joins TRBV5-5 to TRBJ2-7, with a possible D match to TRBD1 (6 bases). V was shortened by 2 bases and J by 6 bases, with 9 bases between the two germline ends. CDR1 is SGHKS, CDR2 YYEKEE, per germline (reference sequence). The CDR3 contains 12 residues. The DNA for the CDR3 is TGTGCCAGCAGCTTCACAGGGTTCGAGCAGTACTTC. It translates to CASSFTGFEQYF.

The chain carries TRBV5-5 and TRBJ2-7; D is perhaps TRBD1 (6 bases). The CDR3 contains 15 residues. Trimming cost V 6 bases and J 0 bases, with 16 bases left between them. Germline CDR1 SGHKS, CDR2 YYEKEE (reference sequence). This CDR3 is CASTPPGTNSYEQYF. CDR3 sequence (DNA): TGTGCCAGCACCCCGCCCGGGACAAACTCCTACGAGCAGTACTTC.

The chain is built from TRBV9 and TRBJ2-7; 9 nucleotides agree with TRBD2. The CDR3 has 13 amino acids. V dropped 7 bases and J dropped 6; count of bases not matched to a gene: 8. Germline assignment: CDR1 SGDLS and CDR2 YYNGEE. The CDR3 here is CASAAGLAGEQYF. The CDR3 bases are TGTGCCAGCGCAGCGGGACTAGCTGGCGAGCAGTACTTC.